This entry features one T cell receptor beta chain sequence. Its antigen is not identified. The CDR3 is made up of 15 amino acids. Germline CDR1 and CDR2: WNHNN and SYGVQD (reference sequence). V was cut by 10 bases and J by 0 bases, with 18 bases left in between. This specimen belongs to a study of PD-L1 blockade in urothelial cancer. Whole-study context: About 90% of the roughly 30 patients comprised males who had bladder-origin urothelial cancer. The median number of T cells present in blood samples was 141,255. Points from the study as a whole: Tumor-linked clones in blood grew more by 3 weeks in durable-benefit patients.

The protocol was immunoSEQ multiplex PCR, while the TCRdb copy is restricted to in-frame clones and leaves out a portion. Altogether some 52,000 clones are present, 60% to 80% being singletons, with the ten largest covering less than 4.5%. The V gene is TRBV10-1, the J gene TRBJ1-2, with D perhaps matching TRBD1 (6 bases). The source is a man aged 65 to 79 with urothelial cancer. Here the sequenced sample was PBMCs, taken around atezolizumab (anti-PD-L1) treatment. CDR3 loop: CATRNREGSNYGYTF. DNA of the CDR3: TGCGCCACGCGCAACAGGGAAGGCTCTAACTATGGCTACACCTTC.